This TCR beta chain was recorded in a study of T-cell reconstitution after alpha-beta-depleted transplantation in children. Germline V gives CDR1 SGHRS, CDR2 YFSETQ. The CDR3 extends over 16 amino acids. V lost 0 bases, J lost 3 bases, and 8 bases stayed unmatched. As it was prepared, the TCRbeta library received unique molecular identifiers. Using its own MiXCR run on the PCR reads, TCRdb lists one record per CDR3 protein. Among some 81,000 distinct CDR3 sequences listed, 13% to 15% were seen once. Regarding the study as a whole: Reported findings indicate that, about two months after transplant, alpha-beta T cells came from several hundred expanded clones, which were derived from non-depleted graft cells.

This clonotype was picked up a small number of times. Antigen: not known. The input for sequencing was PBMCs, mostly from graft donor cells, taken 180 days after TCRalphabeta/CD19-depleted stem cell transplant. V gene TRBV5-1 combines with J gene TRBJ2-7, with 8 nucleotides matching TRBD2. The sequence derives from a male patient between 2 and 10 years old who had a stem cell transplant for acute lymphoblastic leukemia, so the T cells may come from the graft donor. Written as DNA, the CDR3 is TGCGCCAGCAGCTTGGTAGAGAGCGGGAGAGGCTACGAGCAGTACTTC. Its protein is CASSLVESGRGYEQYF.